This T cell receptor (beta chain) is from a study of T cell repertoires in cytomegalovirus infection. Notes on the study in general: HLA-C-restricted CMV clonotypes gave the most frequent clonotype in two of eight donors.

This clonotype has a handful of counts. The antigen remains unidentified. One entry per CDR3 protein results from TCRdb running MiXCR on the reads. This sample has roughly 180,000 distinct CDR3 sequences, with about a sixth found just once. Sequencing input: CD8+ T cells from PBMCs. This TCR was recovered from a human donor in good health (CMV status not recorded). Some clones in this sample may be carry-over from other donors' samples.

CDR3 in DNA: TGTGCCAGCAGTTACGGCGGGGGGGCCCTGATTACTCAAGAGACCCAGTACTTC. It is translated as CASSYGGGALITQETQYF. This sequence joins TRBV6-2 or TRBV6-3 and TRBJ2-5; TRBD2 aligns across 9 bases. Trimming at V came to 2 bases and at J to 2 bases, leaving 12 bases not matched to a gene. The length of the CDR3 is 18 residues. The germline CDR1 and CDR2 sequences are MNHEY and SVGEGT.